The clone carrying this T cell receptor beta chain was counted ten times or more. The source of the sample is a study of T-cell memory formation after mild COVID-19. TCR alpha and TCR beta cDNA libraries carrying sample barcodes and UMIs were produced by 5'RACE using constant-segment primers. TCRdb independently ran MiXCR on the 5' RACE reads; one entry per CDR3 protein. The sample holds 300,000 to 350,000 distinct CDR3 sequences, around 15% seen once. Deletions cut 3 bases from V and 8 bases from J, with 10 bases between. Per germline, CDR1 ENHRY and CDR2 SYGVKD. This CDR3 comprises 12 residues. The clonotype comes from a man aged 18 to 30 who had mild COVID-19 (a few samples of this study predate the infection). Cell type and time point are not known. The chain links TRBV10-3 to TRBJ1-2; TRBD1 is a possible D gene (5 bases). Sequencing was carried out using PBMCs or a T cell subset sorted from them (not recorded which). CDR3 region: CAISEQVVGYTF. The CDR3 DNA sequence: TGTGCCATCAGTGAACAGGTCGTCGGCTACACCTTC.